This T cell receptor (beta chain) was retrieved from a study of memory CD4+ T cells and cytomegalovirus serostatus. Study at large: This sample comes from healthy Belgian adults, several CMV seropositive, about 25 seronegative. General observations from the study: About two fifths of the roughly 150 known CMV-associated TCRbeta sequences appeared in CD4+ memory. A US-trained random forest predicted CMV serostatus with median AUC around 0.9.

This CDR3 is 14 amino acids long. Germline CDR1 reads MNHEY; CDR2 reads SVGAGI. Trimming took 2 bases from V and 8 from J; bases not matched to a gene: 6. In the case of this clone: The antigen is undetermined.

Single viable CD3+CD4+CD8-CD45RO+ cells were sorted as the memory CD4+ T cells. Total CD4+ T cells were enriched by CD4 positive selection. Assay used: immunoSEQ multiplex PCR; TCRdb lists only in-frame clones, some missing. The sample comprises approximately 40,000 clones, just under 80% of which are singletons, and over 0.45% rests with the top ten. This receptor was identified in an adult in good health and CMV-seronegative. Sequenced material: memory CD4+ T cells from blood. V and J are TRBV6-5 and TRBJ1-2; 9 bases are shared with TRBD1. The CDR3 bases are TGTGCCAGCAGTTACCGGACAGGGGAAAGAGGCTACACCTTC. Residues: CASSYRTGERGYTF.